Following are 6 T cell receptor beta chains from one sample sequenced in a study of response to subunit inactivated influenza vaccine. One entry per CDR3 protein results from TCRdb running MiXCR on the RT-PCR reads. Of around 580,000 distinct CDR3 sequences in the sample, approximately 10% were seen once. The material sequenced was PBMCs from blood, taken on the day of vaccination. All receptors come from a man over 45 who received an inactivated influenza vaccine.

This clonotype was observed a handful of times. J is TRBJ2-1 and V is TRBV9; tentative D call: TRBD2 (6 bases). The CDR3 contains 15 residues. Germline values: CDR1 SGDLS, CDR2 YYNGEE. V was shortened by 0 bases and J by 3 bases, with 10 bases between the two germline ends. CDR3 amino acids: CASSVAQGGYNEQFF. The CDR3 region has the DNA TGTGCCAGCAGCGTAGCCCAGGGAGGCTACAATGAGCAGTTCTTC. Combining the CDR3 with reference TRBV9 and TRBJ2-1 gives the whole variable domain DSGVTQTPKHLITATGQRVTLRCSPRSGDLSVYWYQQSLDQGLQFLIQYYNGEERAKGNILERFSAQQFPDLHSELNLSSLELGDSALYFCASSVAQGGYNEQFFGPGTRLTVL.

Ten or more counts support this clonotype. This sequence joins TRBV5-1 and TRBJ2-1; maybe TRBD1 (6 bases). There are 14 residues in the CDR3. Germline assignment: CDR1 SGHRS and CDR2 YFSETQ. V lost 0 bases and J 6 bases, leaving 10 bases between the germline ends. The DNA of the CDR3 is TGCGCCAGCAGCTTGGACAGGGTGAGCAATGAGCAGTTCTTC. It yields the protein CASSLDRVSNEQFF.

The J gene is TRBJ2-3, the V gene TRBV5-1; 9 bases line up with TRBD2. V was clipped by 6 bases and J by 0 bases; unmatched bases: 8. The CDR3 contains 16 residues. Germline CDR1 SGHRS, CDR2 YFSETQ. The DNA of the CDR3 is TGCGCCAGCAATGCCGAGCGGGGGGAGAGCACAGATACGCAGTATTTT. This encodes CASNAERGESTDTQYF.

V usage is TRBV20-1 and J usage is TRBJ1-5, with D unclear. Trimming took 1 base from V and 5 from J, leaving 12 bases between them. CDR3 length: 14 residues. CDR1 is DFQATT, CDR2 SNEGSKA, per germline (reference sequence). In DNA, the CDR3 is TGCAGTGCTAGAGCCTCGATGGGGTATCAGCCCCAGCATTTT. This codes for CSARASMGYQPQHF.

A few counts support this clonotype. This chain links TRBV11-1 with TRBJ2-3, with 16 bases matching TRBD2. V lost 5 bases and J lost 2; bases outside the gene matches: 10. Germline-derived CDR1 and CDR2 are SGHAT and FQDESV (reference sequence). The CDR3 is made up of 19 amino acids. The CDR3 loop reads CASSRVPGLAGGITDTQYF. CDR3 DNA sequence: TGTGCCAGCAGCCGAGTCCCGGGACTAGCGGGAGGGATCACAGATACGCAGTATTTT.

This clonotype was counted at least ten times. The CDR3 DNA reads TGCGCCAGCAGCCCATCAAGGGGGATTAGGGCTAACTATGGCTACACCTTC. It translates to CASSPSRGIRANYGYTF. The rearrangement uses TRBV4-1 and TRBJ1-2, with D possibly matching TRBD1 (6 bases). The V end was cut by 4 bases, the J end by 0 bases, with 18 bases between. CDR3 length: 17 residues. The germline V gene has CDR1 MGHRA and CDR2 YSYEKL.